This paragraph covers one T cell receptor beta chain sequence. The sample holds a few counts of this clone. The antigen this receptor binds is unknown. Base qualities are missing; no much larger clone stands one base away. The sample originates from a study of T cell responses to AZD1222 COVID-19 vaccine (dated by TCRdb to the early 2020s). Regarding the study in general: TCR sequencing covered 233 trial participants: 200 to 220 given two doses of AZD1222 and 26 given two doses of MenACWY control vaccine. Enrollment into the trials was organized by age into subgroups of 18-55, 56-69 and 70-plus years, and those subgroups contained approximately 160, 26 and 62 TCR-sequenced participants, respectively.

The time point label, read with the paper, signifies: about 28 days (+/-7) after the second vaccine dose. In light of the paper, this sample's treatment or condition label describes: meningococcal conjugate vaccine given as trial control. The vaccinee samples were drawn from two UK trials, COV001 and COV002, one of which was a single-blind randomized controlled phase 2/3 trial testing AZD1222 (ChAdOx1 nCoV-19) in healthy adults. For TCRbeta chain sequencing, PBMC samples from trial participants were taken at day 0 and at day 28 after the second dose. The CDR3 regions of human TCRbeta chains were analyzed by immunosequencing. The original methods were these. Repertoire TCRs were checked for matches against a reference library of SARS-CoV-2-specific TCRs that had been generated using the MIRA antigen-specificity platform. Breadth was defined as the fraction of unique TCRs that were SARS-CoV-2-associated, and depth was defined as the fraction of total T cells that were SARS-CoV-2-associated. Using the MIRA data, each spike-specific TCR was mapped to the spike region that the TCR reacts to and placed in a CD4 or CD8 class. Log10-transformed breadth and depth values were compared by one-way ANOVA with Sidak's multiple comparisons tests. TCRdb obtained this table from immuneACCESS and retained in-frame rearrangements with V and J assigned. These tables miss some clones; where compared with another copy, unresolved V genes account for less than half of the shortfall, and the remainder is unexplained. The V and J calls and clone size were taken over from that table, and D and trimming were inferred from the DNA. Here the sample has 150,000 or so clones; around 89% occur a single time. Approximately 4.2% of the sample comes from the top ten.

The CDR3, from cysteine to phenylalanine, totals 15 residues. The retained sequence is limited to the CDR3, 45 bases, with the frame set at the first base. V loses 4 bases at its end and J loses 6 bases; junction bases beyond the gene matches: 9. Looking up the germline V gene yields CDR1 MGHDK and CDR2 SYGVNS. Points the paper makes about the study in general: After two AZD1222 doses, spike-specific TCR breadth and depth were significantly higher than at day 0 and than in MenACWY recipients. Participants were mostly white British and included more females than males, and it was suggested by the authors that clonal diversity may have been underestimated. Reportedly, close to half of the unique spike-specific TCRs recognized epitopes lying outside the regions that are mutated in the B.1.351 and B.1.1.7 variants. Because no day 14 peak-response samples were available, repertoires were characterized only after the peak T cell response. The 56-69-year group was small, and its depth increase did not reach significance, likely because of low power. Vaccine-associated CD4 TCRs spanned the whole spike protein, with dominant responses in regions 160-218 and 743-854. Only five or six AZD1222 recipients were SARS-CoV-2 seropositive at baseline, limiting conclusions about previously exposed vaccinees.

This TCR was sampled from an adult who received the MenACWY meningococcal vaccine as a control. The specimen comprised peripheral blood, sampled 28 days after the second dose of the MenACWY control vaccine. The chain uses TRBV25-1 and TRBJ1-2, with TRBD1 identical over 9 junction bases. The CDR3 is CASSGTGGIQDGYTF. The sequenced DNA is TGTGCCAGCAGTGGTACAGGGGGCATTCAGGATGGCTACACCTTC.